A single sample is the source of the 30 T cell receptor beta chains below, sequenced in a study of blood T cell repertoires in COVID-19. Assay: immunoSEQ multiplex PCR; the TCRdb copy retains only in-frame clones and omits some. The sample gives under 300,000 clones, roughly 80% of which show up once; around 4.1% is in the top ten. Sequencing was performed on peripheral blood. The receptors come from a woman aged 40 to 55 with active or convalescent COVID-19.

The genes are TRBV18 and TRBJ1-6; weak D call: TRBD1 (6 bases). This CDR3 comprises 15 residues. The ends were cut back, 8 bases at V and 0 bases at J, with 11 bases in the middle. The V gene's germline CDR1 is KGHSH and CDR2 LQKENI. The CDR3 protein is CASGRGSSYNSPLHF. In DNA, the CDR3 is TGTGCCAGCGGGAGGGGGAGCTCCTATAATTCACCCCTCCACTTT.

This chain uses TRBV3-1 (or the pseudogene TRBV3-2) with TRBJ1-2; D is unresolved. This CDR3 has 13 amino acids. Trimming cost V 4 bases and J 0 bases, with 6 bases left between them. Germline V gene sequence: CDR1 LGHDT, CDR2 YNNKEL (reference sequence). CDR3 loop: CASSPEANYGYTF. The CDR3 DNA is TGTGCCAGCAGCCCTGAGGCTAACTATGGCTACACCTTC.

V usage is TRBV3-1 (or the pseudogene TRBV3-2) and J usage is TRBJ1-3, with D uncertain. The germline V and J ends were trimmed by 0 bases and 0 bases, with 6 bases remaining between them. The CDR3 loop spans 15 amino acids. The germline CDR1 and CDR2 sequences are LGHDT and YNNKEL (reference sequence). This CDR3 reads CASSQEYNSGNTIYF. The CDR3 DNA follows: TGTGCCAGCAGCCAAGAATACAACTCTGGAAACACCATATATTTT.

This clone was counted between two and nine times. The chain links TRBV11-3 to TRBJ2-1; TRBD1 aligns across 7 bases. Germline trimming cut 1 base from V and 9 bases from J; bases unmatched to any gene: 12. Looked up from germline, CDR1 is SGHNT and CDR2 is YENEEA. This CDR3 spans 16 amino acids. The CDR3 reads CASSLGHPTGVSEQFF. The CDR3, as DNA: TGTGCCAGCAGCTTAGGACACCCTACAGGGGTTAGTGAGCAGTTCTTC. Full variable domain (missing parts from reference TRBV11-3 and TRBJ2-1): EAGVVQSPRYKIIEKKQPVAFWCNPISGHNTLYWYLQNLGQGPELLIRYENEEAVDDSQLPKDRFSAERLKGVDSTLKIQPAELGDSAVYLCASSLGHPTGVSEQFFGPGTRLTVL.

A few counts support this clone. The CDR3 here is CAISGAPAAYGYTF. The DNA for the CDR3 is TGTGCCATCAGTGGGGCCCCAGCGGCCTATGGCTACACCTTC. The V and J genes are TRBV10-3 and TRBJ1-2, with D unresolved. The CDR3 length is 14 residues. Trimming took 4 bases from V and 4 from J, leaving 13 bases between them. Germline CDR1 ENHRY, CDR2 SYGVKD.

The rearrangement links TRBV10-2 to TRBJ1-2, with D hard to call. This CDR3 contains 11 residues. Germline assignment: CDR1 WSHSY and CDR2 SAAADI. Trimming removed 7 bases from V and 5 bases from J, with 8 bases in between. The CDR3 sequence: CASTAGYGYTF. DNA for the CDR3: TGCGCCAGCACGGCGGGGTATGGCTACACCTTC.

This sequence joins TRBV11-2 and TRBJ1-4; D gene unclear. This CDR3 has 15 amino acids. Trimming pared 7 bases from V and 4 bases from J, leaving 16 bases between. Germline CDR1 reads SGHAT; CDR2 reads FQNNGV. Here the CDR3 reads CASTLSRAINEKLFF. The CDR3 nucleotides read TGTGCCAGCACCTTGTCCCGAGCTATTAATGAAAAACTGTTTTTT.

V gene TRBV24-1 combines with J gene TRBJ2-2; D remains ambiguous. The CDR3 consists of 12 residues. Germline lookup yields CDR1 KGHDR and CDR2 SFDVKD. Trimming left V 7 bases short and J 4 bases short, with 6 bases between. Written as DNA, the CDR3 is TGTGCCACCAGAGAGTCCACCGGGGAGCTGTTTTTT. This translates into CATRESTGELFF.

This sequence joins TRBV5-4 and TRBJ2-3; a possible D gene is TRBD2 (6 bases). This CDR3 has 16 amino acids. Germline V lookup: CDR1 SGHNT, CDR2 YYREEE (reference sequence). With 4 bases removed from V and 0 bases from J, the gap between germline ends came to 15 bases. In DNA, the CDR3 is TGTGCCAGCAGCCAGCGGCCGGCGGGGAGCACAGATACGCAGTATTTT. This gives the protein CASSQRPAGSTDTQYF.

The chain has TRBV7-8 and TRBJ2-3; D not certain. The V end was cut by 1 base, the J end by 0 bases, with 14 bases between. CDR3 size: 17 residues. The germline V gene has CDR1 SGHVS and CDR2 FQNEAQ. The CDR3, as DNA: TGTGCCAGCAGCTTAGGTCGCCGCGACATGAGCACAGATACGCAGTATTTT. Its translation: CASSLGRRDMSTDTQYF.

This chain links TRBV5-4 with TRBJ2-3; 9 bases agree with TRBD2. CDR3 length: 14 residues. Germline V gene lookup returns CDR1 SGHNT and CDR2 YYREEE (reference sequence). V shed 3 bases, J shed 6 bases, and the junction held 5 bases outside the gene matches. As DNA, the CDR3 is TGTGCCAGCAGCTCTAGCGGGGTATACGATACGCAGTATTTT. This sequence encodes CASSSSGVYDTQYF.

The chain uses TRBV6-5 and TRBJ2-1, with D perhaps matching TRBD2 (5 bases). CDR3 size: 15 residues. The V and J ends lost 3 bases and 9 bases respectively, with 18 bases between them. Germline assignment: CDR1 MNHEY and CDR2 SVGAGI. The CDR3 nucleotides read TGTGCCAGCAGTTATTTCAATCGGGGATTGGGTGAGCAGTTCTTC. It encodes CASSYFNRGLGEQFF.

The gene calls are TRBV3-1 (or the pseudogene TRBV3-2) and TRBJ1-2; 7 positions match TRBD1. With 1 base clipped from V and 2 bases from J, the junction kept 4 bases outside the gene matches. The CDR3 loop spans 15 amino acids. The germline gives CDR1 LGHDT, CDR2 YNNKEL (reference sequence). CDR3 amino acids: CASSQVARGNYGYTF. CDR3 sequence (DNA): TGTGCCAGCAGCCAAGTGGCCAGGGGGAACTATGGCTACACCTTC.

The chain employs TRBV18 and TRBJ1-5; D not certain. The CDR3 totals 14 residues. The germline gives CDR1 KGHSH, CDR2 LQKENI. V dropped 3 bases and J dropped 0 bases, with 6 bases sitting between them. The CDR3 DNA is TGTGCCAGCTCACCCAGTAATAGCAATCAGCCCCAGCATTTT. It specifies CASSPSNSNQPQHF.

This clone was found a few times. The gene calls are TRBV28 and TRBJ1-2; weak D call: TRBD1 (6 bases). V lost 3 bases and J lost 8, with 19 bases in between. Germline values: CDR1 MDHEN, CDR2 SYDVKM. The CDR3 has 15 amino acids. The CDR3 protein is CASSFPGTPMGGYTF. CDR3 nucleotides: TGTGCCAGCAGTTTTCCCGGGACACCCATGGGAGGCTACACCTTC.

CDR3 sequence: CASSPGHSGNTIYF. The CDR3 DNA reads TGTGCCAGCAGCCCCGGACACTCTGGAAACACCATATATTTT. The chain links TRBV6-6 to TRBJ1-3; D is possibly TRBD1 (5 bases). Deletions cut 6 bases from V and 0 bases from J, with 9 bases between. The CDR3 has 14 residues. Germline-derived CDR1 and CDR2 are MNHNY and SVGAGI (reference sequence).

The chain has TRBV6-5 and TRBJ1-2, with TRBD1 matching over 7 bases. V shed 8 bases and J 4 bases; nucleotides not matched to a gene: 10. Germline assignment: CDR1 MNHEY and CDR2 SVGAGI. CDR3 length: 14 amino acids. The CDR3 protein is CASGRTGDIYGYTF. CDR3 nucleotides: TGTGCCAGCGGACGGACAGGAGATATCTATGGCTACACCTTC.

This rearrangement joins TRBV28 to TRBJ1-1; possible D gene TRBD1, 5 bases. Trimming pared 8 bases from V and 1 base from J, leaving 5 bases between. The CDR3 extends over 11 amino acids. Germline lookup yields CDR1 MDHEN and CDR2 SYDVKM. The CDR3 DNA follows: TGTGCCAGCCAGGGGAACACTGAAGCTTTCTTT. It is translated as CASQGNTEAFF.

The chain is built from TRBV5-1 and TRBJ1-1, with 7 bases that match TRBD1. With V trimmed by 2 bases and J by 3 bases, 10 bases remained unmatched. Germline assignment: CDR1 SGHRS and CDR2 YFSETQ. CDR3 length: 16 residues. The CDR3 sequence is CASSFQGDEVDTEAFF. CDR3 sequence (DNA): TGCGCCAGCAGCTTTCAGGGGGATGAGGTCGACACTGAAGCTTTCTTT.

This chain joins TRBV18 and TRBJ1-1; 8 nucleotides line up with TRBD1. In germline, CDR1 is KGHSH, CDR2 LQKENI. The V gene end was trimmed by 0 bases and the J gene end by 5 bases; junction bases not matched to a gene: 5. This CDR3 has 15 amino acids. CDR3 loop: CASSPPTGEGTEAFF. CDR3 in DNA: TGTGCCAGCTCACCACCGACAGGGGAGGGGACTGAAGCTTTCTTT.

This rearrangement joins TRBV18 to TRBJ1-2, with unresolved D. Germline CDR1 reads KGHSH; CDR2 reads LQKENI. Trimming removed 3 bases from V and 2 bases from J, with 10 bases in between. The CDR3 runs to 14 residues. The CDR3 region is CASSPSGYNYGYTF. CDR3 DNA sequence: TGTGCCAGCTCACCCTCGGGGTACAACTATGGCTACACCTTC.

This clone was picked up many times. The rearrangement uses TRBV3-1 (or the pseudogene TRBV3-2) and TRBJ2-2, with 7 nucleotides matching TRBD1. V was pared by 5 bases and J by 7 bases, with 7 bases of the junction left unmatched. This CDR3 has 14 amino acids. Germline assignment: CDR1 LGHDT and CDR2 YNNKEL (reference sequence). CDR3 nucleotides: TGTGCCAGCAGCTATCTACAGGGGAACGGGGAGCTGTTTTTT. It specifies CASSYLQGNGELFF.

The gene calls are TRBV10-1 and TRBJ1-1; no reliable D call. V lost 1 base, J lost 1 base, and 4 bases lay in between. The CDR3 spans 13 residues. The germline gives CDR1 WNHNN, CDR2 SYGVQD (reference sequence). The CDR3 coding sequence is TGCGCCAGCAGTGAGTACAGGAACACTGAAGCTTTCTTT. Its translation is CASSEYRNTEAFF.

This chain joins TRBV12-3 or TRBV12-4 and TRBJ1-2; 7 bases line up with TRBD1. With V trimmed by 7 bases and J by 11 bases, 13 bases remained unmatched. The CDR3 runs 13 residues. This CDR3 reads CASTPQGPMRYTF. In DNA form, the CDR3 reads TGTGCCAGCACCCCACAGGGGCCTATGAGGTACACCTTC.

This chain links TRBV18 with TRBJ1-2; 7 nucleotides agree with TRBD1. CDR1 and CDR2 (germline): KGHSH, LQKENI. This CDR3 spans 18 amino acids. V was clipped by 3 bases and J by 2 bases; unmatched bases: 15. The chain's CDR3 is CASSPYSGRGQTNYGYTF. Written as DNA, the CDR3 is TGTGCCAGCTCACCTTATTCGGGACGGGGACAGACAAACTATGGCTACACCTTC.

This chain connects TRBV6-1 to TRBJ1-1; no clear D gene. The CDR3 spans 18 residues. Trimming removed 0 bases at V and 0 bases at J, with 17 bases between. The germline V gene encodes CDR1 MNHNS and CDR2 SASEGT. CDR3: CASSEALFQARLNTEAFF. CDR3 nucleotide sequence: TGTGCCAGCAGTGAAGCGCTTTTTCAGGCCCGTTTGAACACTGAAGCTTTCTTT.

The J gene is TRBJ2-2, the V gene TRBV29-1; D is possibly TRBD2 (6 bases). This CDR3 is built from 14 residues. V lost 6 bases and J 2 bases, leaving 13 bases between the germline ends. Germline-derived CDR1 and CDR2 are SQVTM and ANQGSEA. CDR3 sequence reads: CSVEGGLNTGELFF. The CDR3 DNA sequence: TGCAGCGTGGAGGGCGGACTAAACACCGGGGAGCTGTTTTTT.

The gene calls are TRBV6-1 and TRBJ1-6, with D possibly matching TRBD1 (6 bases). V lost 4 bases to trimming and J lost 1 base, with 11 bases between them. The CDR3 loop spans 16 amino acids. Germline V lookup: CDR1 MNHNS, CDR2 SASEGT. CDR3 nucleotides: TGTGCCAGCAGTGGATTCAGGGGTTCCTATAATTCACCCCTCCACTTT. This encodes CASSGFRGSYNSPLHF.

CDR3 sequence reads: CASSEYGQGAEQYF. DNA of the CDR3: TGTGCCAGCAGTGAATACGGACAGGGGGCCGAGCAGTACTTC. The chain links TRBV6-1 to TRBJ2-7, with 11 bases fitting TRBD1. The CDR3 is made up of 14 amino acids. Trimming removed 2 bases from V and 6 bases from J; junction bases left unmatched: 3. Germline values: CDR1 MNHNS, CDR2 SASEGT.

Comment on this clone: The same CDR3 is also encoded by other DNA sequences in this sample. V gene TRBV7-9 combines with J gene TRBJ2-3, with 8 bases aligning to TRBD2. V dropped 5 bases and J dropped 0; count of bases not matched to a gene: 4. Germline V lookup: CDR1 SEHNR, CDR2 FQNEAQ (reference sequence). CDR3 length: 15 residues. The CDR3 spells CASSPSGSSTDTQYF. As DNA, the CDR3 is TGTGCCAGCAGCCCTAGCGGGTCTAGCACAGATACGCAGTATTTT. Full variable domain (rest looked up from reference TRBV7-9 and TRBJ2-3): DTGVSQNPRHKITKRGQNVTFRCDPISEHNRLYWYRQTLGQGPEFLTYFQNEAQLEKSRLLSDRFSAERPKGSFSTLEIQRTEQGDSAMYLCASSPSGSSTDTQYFGPGTRLTVL.